This T cell receptor beta chain was captured by sequencing in a study of blood T cells in healthy people across ages. Peripheral blood, ten milliliters per donor, was collected. Together with a sample-barcoded 5' primer, a J-beta primer mix was included in a second PCR lasting roughly 6 to 12 cycles. TCRdb reanalysed the 5' RACE reads using MiXCR and keeps one entry per CDR3 protein. The sample contains roughly 800,000 distinct CDR3 sequences, under 30% of which appear only once. In germline, CDR1 is DFQATT, CDR2 SNEGSKA (reference sequence). V gave up 3 bases and J gave up 1 base; unmatched junction bases: 3. The CDR3 has 14 amino acids. A further study also used this sample, focusing on T cells of mothers and their children. That source adds: The people who donated were a few healthy Caucasian mothers and their six children.

The sequence was obtained from a boy younger than 18 in good health. The genes are TRBV20-1 and TRBJ2-3; 8 nucleotides agree with TRBD1. What was sequenced was blood. This CDR3 reads CSASDRGGTDTQYF. The CDR3 DNA reads TGCAGTGCTAGCGACAGGGGTGGCACAGATACGCAGTATTTT.